This T cell receptor beta chain was identified during a study of T cell responses to AZD1222 COVID-19 vaccine (dated by TCRdb to the early 2020s). For the wider study: A total of 230 to 250 trial participants underwent TCR sequencing, of whom under 220 had received two doses of AZD1222 and some 25 had received two doses of the MenACWY control vaccine. Trial participants were enrolled into age subgroups of 18-55, 56-69 and 70-plus years, which contained roughly 140, 27 and 60 TCR-sequenced participants, respectively.

Broader findings and caveats from the paper: A significant rise in spike-specific TCR breadth and depth was observed after two AZD1222 doses relative to day 0 and relative to MenACWY recipients. Nearly half of unique spike-specific TCRs reportedly recognized epitopes outside regions mutated in the B.1.351 and B.1.1.7 variants. Vaccine-associated CD4 TCRs spanned the whole spike protein, with dominant responses in regions 160-218 and 743-854. Conclusions about previously exposed vaccinees were limited because only six AZD1222 recipients were SARS-CoV-2 seropositive at baseline. Participants were mostly white British, with more females than males. The authors suggested clonal diversity may have been underestimated. In the small 56-69-year group, the increase in depth fell short of significance, most likely because of low power. No day 14 peak-response samples were available, so repertoires were characterized only after the peak T cell response.

The CDR3 regions of human TCRbeta chains were subjected to immunosequencing. Per the original workflow: Repertoire TCRs were matched against a reference library of SARS-CoV-2-specific TCRs generated with the MIRA antigen-specificity platform. Breadth was defined as the fraction of unique TCRs that were SARS-CoV-2-associated, and depth was defined as the fraction of total T cells that were SARS-CoV-2-associated. Using the MIRA data, each spike-specific TCR was mapped to the spike region that the TCR reacts to and placed in a CD4 or CD8 class. Log10-transformed breadth and depth values were compared by one-way ANOVA with Sidak's multiple comparisons tests. The immuneACCESS repertoire file appears here via TCRdb, limited to in-frame rearrangements. These files lack a portion of the clones; in checked studies, under half of the deficit traces to unresolved V genes, and the cause of the others is not known. D and trimming come from the DNA, and the V and J calls and clone size come from that table. Recorded for this sample are around 99,000 clones; approximately 92% of them occurred a single time. Approximately 9.3% of the sample comes from the top ten.

As to this clone: Its antigen is currently not known. Within one base of it there is no much larger clone, and no base qualities were kept.

The time point label on this specimen signifies: about 28 days (+/-7) after the second vaccine dose. Because spike-specific TCR depth and breadth did not differ between the two schedules, AZD1222 recipients who got a second dose at roughly 4 weeks were pooled with those who got a second dose at roughly 12 weeks. Samples from vaccinated people were obtained from the UK trials COV001 and COV002, which included a single-blind randomized controlled phase 2/3 trial of AZD1222 (ChAdOx1 nCoV-19) in healthy adults. For TCRbeta chain sequencing, PBMC samples were collected from trial participants at day 0 and at day 28 after the second dose. Cut back by 5 bases and 0 bases, the V and J ends lie 7 bases apart. The CDR3, cysteine through phenylalanine, is 13 amino acids long. Only the CDR3 part of the read is kept: 39 bases, read in frame from the first base. CDR1 LNHDA and CDR2 SQIVND were looked up in the germline V gene (reference sequence).

Specimen: peripheral blood, collected 28 days after the second AZD1222 dose. The V and J segments used are TRBV19 and TRBJ1-1; TRBD1 could be the D gene, as 5 bases match. The TCR sequence derives from an adult who received the AZD1222 COVID-19 vaccine. The nucleotide sequence reads as follows: TGTGCCAGTAGTGGCAGGGTGAACACTGAAGCTTTCTTT. It codes for CASSGRVNTEAFF.